This TCR beta chain was sequenced for a study of blood T cell repertoires in COVID-19. The CDR3 sequence is 11 residues long. Between the trimmed V and J ends, which lost 6 bases and 6 bases, there was a span of 10 bases. Germline CDR1 reads SQVTM; CDR2 reads ANQGSEA. TCRdb's table, derived via immunoSEQ multiplex PCR, lists solely in-frame clones and lacks some. The sample carries approximately 85,000 clones, around 85% recorded once. The rearrangement uses TRBV29-1 and TRBJ2-3; D gene ambiguous. This TCR came from a woman between 70 and 85 years old with active or convalescent COVID-19. The sequenced sample consisted of peripheral blood. The CDR3 here is CSVPFRDTQYF. For the CDR3, the DNA is TGCAGCGTACCTTTCAGGGATACGCAGTATTTT.